This T cell receptor beta chain emerged from a study of blood T cells in healthy people across ages. Using a J-beta primer mix together with a sample-barcoded 5' primer, a second PCR was run for roughly 6 to 11 cycles. MiXCR was run by TCRdb on the 5' RACE reads, yielding one entry per CDR3 protein. This sample has 1.6 million or so distinct CDR3 sequences, with about 35% found just once. In this sample, this clonotype turned up a few times. A read error may produce the germline difference seen at one junction end. The CDR3 contains 16 residues. In germline, CDR1 is LGHDT, CDR2 YNNKEL (reference sequence).

The receptor comes from a young woman in good health. The genes are TRBV3-1 and TRBJ2-1; 7 bases are shared with TRBD1. Material for sequencing was blood. DNA for the CDR3: TGTGCCGGCAGCCAAGATTGGCGACGGACAGGCAATGAGCAGTTCTTC. It codes for CAGSQDWRRTGNEQFF.